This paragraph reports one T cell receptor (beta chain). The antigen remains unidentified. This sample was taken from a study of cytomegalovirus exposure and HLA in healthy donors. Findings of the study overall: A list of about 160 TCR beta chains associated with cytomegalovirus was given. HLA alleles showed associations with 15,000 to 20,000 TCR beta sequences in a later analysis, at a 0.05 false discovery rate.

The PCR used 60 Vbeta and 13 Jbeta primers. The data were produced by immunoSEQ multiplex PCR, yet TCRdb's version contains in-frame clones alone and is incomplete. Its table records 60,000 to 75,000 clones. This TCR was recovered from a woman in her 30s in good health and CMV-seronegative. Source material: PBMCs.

CDR3 residues: CASSQALGQGYDEQYF. CDR3 coding DNA: TGCGCCAGCAGCCAAGCCCTGGGACAGGGCTACGACGAGCAGTACTTC. The rearrangement joins TRBV4-3 to TRBJ2-7; TRBD1 matches at 9 bases. Germline V CDR1 and CDR2: LGHNA, YSLEER. The CDR3 contains 16 residues. V trimming: 1 base; J trimming: 5 bases; junction bases outside the gene matches: 9.